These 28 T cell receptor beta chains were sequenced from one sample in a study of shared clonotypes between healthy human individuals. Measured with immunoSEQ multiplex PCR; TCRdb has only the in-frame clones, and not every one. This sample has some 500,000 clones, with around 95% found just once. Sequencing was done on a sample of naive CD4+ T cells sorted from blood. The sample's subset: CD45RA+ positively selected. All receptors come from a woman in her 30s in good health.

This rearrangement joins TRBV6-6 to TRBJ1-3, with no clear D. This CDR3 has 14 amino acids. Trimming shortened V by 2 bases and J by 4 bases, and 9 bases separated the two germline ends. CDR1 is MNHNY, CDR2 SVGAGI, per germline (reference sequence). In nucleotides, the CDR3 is TGTGCCAGCAGTTACCCAGCTCACGGAAACACCATATATTTT. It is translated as CASSYPAHGNTIYF.

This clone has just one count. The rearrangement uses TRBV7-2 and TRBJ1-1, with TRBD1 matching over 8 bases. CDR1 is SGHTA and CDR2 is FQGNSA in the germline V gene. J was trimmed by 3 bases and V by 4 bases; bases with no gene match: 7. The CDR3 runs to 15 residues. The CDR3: CASSYPGGVDTEAFF. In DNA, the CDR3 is TGTGCCAGCAGCTACCCAGGGGGCGTTGACACTGAAGCTTTCTTT.

CDR3 loop: CSVEPGGGEKLFF. Written as DNA, the CDR3 is TGCAGCGTTGAACCAGGGGGCGGGGAAAAACTGTTTTTT. The V call is TRBV29-1, the J call TRBJ1-4; 8 positions match TRBD1. CDR1 is SQVTM, CDR2 ANQGSEA, per germline. V dropped 2 bases and J dropped 8; count of bases not matched to a gene: 4. The CDR3 length is 13 residues.

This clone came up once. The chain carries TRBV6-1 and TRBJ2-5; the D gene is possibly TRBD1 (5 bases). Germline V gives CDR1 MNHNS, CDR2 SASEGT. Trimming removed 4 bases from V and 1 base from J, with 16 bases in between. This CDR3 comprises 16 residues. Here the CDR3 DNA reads TGTGCCAGCAGTGCAGGCCAGGGCGCCTCCCAAGAGACCCAGTACTTC. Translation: CASSAGQGASQETQYF.

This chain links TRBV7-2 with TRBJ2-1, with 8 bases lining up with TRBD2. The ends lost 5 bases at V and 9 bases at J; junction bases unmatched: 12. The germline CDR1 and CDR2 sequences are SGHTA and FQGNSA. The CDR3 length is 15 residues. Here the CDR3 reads CASSRPGTRVIEQFF. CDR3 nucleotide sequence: TGTGCCAGCAGCCGTCCCGGGACTAGAGTCATTGAGCAGTTCTTC.

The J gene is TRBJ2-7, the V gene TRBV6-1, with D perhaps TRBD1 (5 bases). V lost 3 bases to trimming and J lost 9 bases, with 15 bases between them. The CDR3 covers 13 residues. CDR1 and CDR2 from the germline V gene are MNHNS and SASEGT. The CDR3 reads CASSDGAGPRQYF. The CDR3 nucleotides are TGTGCCAGCAGTGATGGGGCAGGACCACGGCAGTACTTC.

This CDR3 reads CASTPETSTDTQYF. The CDR3 DNA is TGTGCCAGCACCCCAGAAACTAGCACAGATACGCAGTATTTT. This chain connects TRBV19 to TRBJ2-3; no clear D gene. Germline V gene data show CDR1 as LNHDA and CDR2 as SQIVND (reference sequence). The V gene lost 9 bases and the J gene lost 0 bases, with 13 bases spanning the gap. CDR3 length equals 14 residues. Filled out from reference TRBV19 and TRBJ2-3, the complete variable domain reads DGGITQSPKYLFRKEGQNVTLSCEQNLNHDAMYWYRQDPGQGLRLIYYSQIVNDFQKGDIAEGYSVSREKKESFPLTVTSAQKNPTAFYLCASTPETSTDTQYFGPGTRLTVL.

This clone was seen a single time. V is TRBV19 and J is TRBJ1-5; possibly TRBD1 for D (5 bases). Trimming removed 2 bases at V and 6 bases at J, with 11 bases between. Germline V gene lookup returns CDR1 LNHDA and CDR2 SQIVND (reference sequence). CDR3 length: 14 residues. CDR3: CASSIRDRFQPQHF. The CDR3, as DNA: TGTGCCAGTAGTATACGGGACCGATTTCAGCCCCAGCATTTT.

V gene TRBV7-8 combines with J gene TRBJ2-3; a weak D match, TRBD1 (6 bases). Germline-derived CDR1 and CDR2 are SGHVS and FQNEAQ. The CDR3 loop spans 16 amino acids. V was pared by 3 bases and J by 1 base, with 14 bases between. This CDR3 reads CASSFRIRQGTDTQYF. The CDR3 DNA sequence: TGTGCCAGCAGCTTTCGAATTCGACAGGGCACAGATACGCAGTATTTT.

The CDR3 loop reads CASAKAGTGGARGYTF. In DNA, the CDR3 is TGTGCCAGCGCCAAGGCCGGGACAGGGGGCGCGAGAGGCTACACCTTC. The V call is TRBV11-2, the J call TRBJ1-2, with TRBD1 identical over 12 bases. J gave up 8 bases and V 8 bases, and 15 bases lay outside the gene matches. Germline loops: CDR1 SGHAT, CDR2 FQNNGV. The CDR3 is 16 amino acids.

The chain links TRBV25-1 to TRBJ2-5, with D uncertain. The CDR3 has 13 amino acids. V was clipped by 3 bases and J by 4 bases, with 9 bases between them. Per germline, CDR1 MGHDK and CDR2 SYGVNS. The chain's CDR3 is CASSDSVTETQYF. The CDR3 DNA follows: TGTGCCAGCAGTGATTCCGTAACAGAGACCCAGTACTTC.

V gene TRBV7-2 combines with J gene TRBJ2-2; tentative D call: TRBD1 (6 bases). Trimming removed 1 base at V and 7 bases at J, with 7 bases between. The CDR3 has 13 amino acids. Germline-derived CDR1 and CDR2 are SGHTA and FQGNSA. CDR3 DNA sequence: TGTGCCAGCAGCTTAGAGGGGGTCGGGGAGCTGTTTTTT. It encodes CASSLEGVGELFF.

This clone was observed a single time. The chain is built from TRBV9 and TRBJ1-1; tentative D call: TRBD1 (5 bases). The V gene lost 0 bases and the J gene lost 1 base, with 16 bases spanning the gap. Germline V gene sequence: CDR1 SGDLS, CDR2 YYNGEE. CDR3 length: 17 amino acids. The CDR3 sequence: CASSVDPGLNTNTEAFF. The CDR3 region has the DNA TGTGCCAGCAGCGTAGACCCGGGACTCAACACGAACACTGAAGCTTTCTTT.

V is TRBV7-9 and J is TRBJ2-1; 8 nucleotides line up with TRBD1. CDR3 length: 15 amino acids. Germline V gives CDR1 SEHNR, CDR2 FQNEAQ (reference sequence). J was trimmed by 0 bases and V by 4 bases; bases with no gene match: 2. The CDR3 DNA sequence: TGTGCCAGCAGCTGGACAGGGAGCTCCTACAATGAGCAGTTCTTC. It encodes CASSWTGSSYNEQFF. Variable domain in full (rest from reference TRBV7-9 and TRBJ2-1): DTGVSQNPRHKITKRGQNVTFRCDPISEHNRLYWYRQTLGQGPEFLTYFQNEAQLEKSRLLSDRFSAERPKGSFSTLEIQRTEQGDSAMYLCASSWTGSSYNEQFFGPGTRLTVL.

The CDR3 sequence: CASRSDRAATGELFF. CDR3 DNA: TGTGCCAGCAGAAGTGACAGGGCGGCCACCGGGGAGCTGTTTTTT. The V call is TRBV5-8, the J call TRBJ2-2, with TRBD1 matching over 7 bases. V lost 5 bases, J lost 4 bases, and 8 bases stayed unmatched. The CDR3 has 15 residues. CDR1 SGHTS and CDR2 YDEGEE come from the germline V gene. The whole variable domain, remainder taken from reference TRBV5-8 and TRBJ2-2, is EAGVTQSPTHLIKTRGQQATLRCSPISGHTSVYWYQQALGLGLQFLLWYDEGEERNRGNFPPRFSGRQFPNYSSELNVNALELEDSALYLCASRSDRAATGELFFGEGSRLTVL.

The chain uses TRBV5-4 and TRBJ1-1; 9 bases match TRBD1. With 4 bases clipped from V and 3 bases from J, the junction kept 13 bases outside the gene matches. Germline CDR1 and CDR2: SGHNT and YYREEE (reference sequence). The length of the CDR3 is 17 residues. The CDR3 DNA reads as TGTGCCAGCAGCCGCACCCTTTTGACAGGGGGGGACACTGAAGCTTTCTTT. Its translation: CASSRTLLTGGDTEAFF.

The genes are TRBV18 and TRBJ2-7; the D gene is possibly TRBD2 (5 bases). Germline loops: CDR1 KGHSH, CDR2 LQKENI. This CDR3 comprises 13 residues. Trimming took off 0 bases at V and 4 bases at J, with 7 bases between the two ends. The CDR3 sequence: CASSPPERYEQYF. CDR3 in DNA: TGTGCCAGCTCACCACCCGAGCGGTACGAGCAGTACTTC.

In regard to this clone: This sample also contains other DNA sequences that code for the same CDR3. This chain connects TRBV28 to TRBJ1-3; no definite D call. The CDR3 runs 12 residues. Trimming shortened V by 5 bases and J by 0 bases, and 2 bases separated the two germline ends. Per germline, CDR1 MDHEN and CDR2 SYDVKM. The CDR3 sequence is CASSLSGNTIYF. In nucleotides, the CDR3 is TGTGCCAGCAGTCTCTCTGGAAACACCATATATTTT.

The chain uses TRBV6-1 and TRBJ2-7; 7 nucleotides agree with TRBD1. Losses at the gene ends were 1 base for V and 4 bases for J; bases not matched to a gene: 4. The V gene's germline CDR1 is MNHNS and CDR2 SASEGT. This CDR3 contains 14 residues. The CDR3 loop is CASSEGSGGYEQYF. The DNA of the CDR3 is TGTGCCAGCAGTGAAGGGTCAGGGGGATACGAGCAGTACTTC.

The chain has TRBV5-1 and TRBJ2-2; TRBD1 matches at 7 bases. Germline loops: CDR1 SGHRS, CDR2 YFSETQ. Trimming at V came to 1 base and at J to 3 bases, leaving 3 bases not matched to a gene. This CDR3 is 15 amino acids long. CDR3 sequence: CASSLLGGDTGELFF. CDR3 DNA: TGCGCCAGCAGCTTGTTAGGGGGCGACACCGGGGAGCTGTTTTTT.

CDR3 in DNA: TGTGCCAGTAGTCCCCCGGGGGAGACCCAGTACTTC. It yields the protein CASSPPGETQYF. The chain joins TRBV19 to TRBJ2-5; D is perhaps TRBD2 (5 bases). The CDR3 is made up of 12 amino acids. Germline V gives CDR1 LNHDA, CDR2 SQIVND (reference sequence). V gave up 5 bases and J gave up 5 bases, with 9 bases separating them.

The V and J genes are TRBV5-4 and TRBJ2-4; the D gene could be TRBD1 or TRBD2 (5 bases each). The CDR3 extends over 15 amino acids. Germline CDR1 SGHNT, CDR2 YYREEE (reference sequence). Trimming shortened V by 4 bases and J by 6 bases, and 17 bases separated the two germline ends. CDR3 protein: CASSLPGGPPNIQYF. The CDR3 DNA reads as TGTGCCAGCAGCCTACCTGGGGGTCCCCCAAACATTCAGTACTTC. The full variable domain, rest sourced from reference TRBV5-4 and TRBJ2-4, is ETGVTQSPTHLIKTRGQQVTLRCSSQSGHNTVSWYQQALGQGPQFIFQYYREEENGRGNFPPRFSGLQFPNYSSELNVNALELDDSALYLCASSLPGGPPNIQYFGAGTRLSVL.

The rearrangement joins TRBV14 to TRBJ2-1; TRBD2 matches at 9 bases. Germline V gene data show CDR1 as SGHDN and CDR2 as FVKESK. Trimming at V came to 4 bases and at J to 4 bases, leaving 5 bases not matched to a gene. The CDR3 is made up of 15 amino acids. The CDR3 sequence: CASSRGLAQYNEQFF. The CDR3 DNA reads TGTGCCAGCAGCCGAGGACTAGCGCAATACAATGAGCAGTTCTTC.

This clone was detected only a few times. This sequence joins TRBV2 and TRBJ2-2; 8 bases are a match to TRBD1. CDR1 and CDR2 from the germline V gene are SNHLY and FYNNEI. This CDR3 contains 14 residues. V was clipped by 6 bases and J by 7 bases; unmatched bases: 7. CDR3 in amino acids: CASRVDRVVGELFF. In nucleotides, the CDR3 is TGTGCCAGCAGGGTGGACAGGGTCGTCGGGGAGCTGTTTTTT.

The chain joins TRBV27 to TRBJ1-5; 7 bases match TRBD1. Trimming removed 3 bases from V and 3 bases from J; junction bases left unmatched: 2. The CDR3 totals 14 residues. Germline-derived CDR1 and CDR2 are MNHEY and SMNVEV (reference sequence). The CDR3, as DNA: TGTGCCAGCAGTTTGGGACAGATCAATCAGCCCCAGCATTTT. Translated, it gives CASSLGQINQPQHF.

For the CDR3, the DNA is TGTGCCAGCAGGATAGACAGGGCTGGAAACACCATATATTTT. Translated, it gives CASRIDRAGNTIYF. This rearrangement joins TRBV2 to TRBJ1-3; the match to TRBD1 covers 7 bases. Losses at the gene ends were 6 bases for V and 2 bases for J; bases not matched to a gene: 4. Germline-derived CDR1 and CDR2 are SNHLY and FYNNEI. The CDR3 extends over 14 amino acids.

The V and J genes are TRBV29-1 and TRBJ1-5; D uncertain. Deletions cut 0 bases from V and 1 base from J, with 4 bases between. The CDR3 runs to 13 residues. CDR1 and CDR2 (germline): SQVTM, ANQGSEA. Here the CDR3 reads CSVEEGSNQPQHF. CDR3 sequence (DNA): TGCAGCGTTGAAGAGGGGAGCAATCAGCCCCAGCATTTT.

The CDR3 is CASSARQKNREAFF. The CDR3 nucleotides read TGTGCCAGCAGTGCACGACAGAAAAACAGGGAAGCTTTCTTT. V and J are TRBV6-5 and TRBJ1-1; weak D call: TRBD1 (5 bases). The CDR3 consists of 14 residues. With 5 bases removed from V and 8 bases from J, the gap between germline ends came to 18 bases. The germline V gene has CDR1 MNHEY and CDR2 SVGAGI.